The 7 T cell receptor beta chains presented below share a single source sample, sequenced in a study of CD8+ T cells in alopecia areata. Extracted RNA was reverse transcribed, and the resulting cDNA served as sequencing template. Some clones are missing from TCRdb's copy, which holds only in-frame ones; the method was immunoSEQ multiplex PCR. The sample contains around 270,000 clones, about 62% of which appear only once. Sample treatment: oral pan-JAK inhibitor, 5-10 mg twice daily. The specimen comprised CD4+ T cells sorted from blood, sampled at week 24, from a patient treated with tofacitinib. Every receptor here comes from a human donor with alopecia areata.

The chain joins TRBV30 to TRBJ2-5, with 7 bases matching TRBD1. Germline V gene sequence: CDR1 GTSNPN, CDR2 SVGIG (reference sequence). Trimming cost V 0 bases and J 6 bases; bases outside gene matches: 10. CDR3 length: 15 residues. The CDR3 region is CAWSVGQGVIKTQYF. DNA for the CDR3: TGTGCCTGGAGTGTTGGGCAGGGGGTAATTAAGACCCAGTACTTC.

This clone was recorded once. Other DNA sequences of this sample code for an identical CDR3. This chain joins TRBV5-1 and TRBJ2-2; no firm D call. CDR3 length: 13 residues. V lost 0 bases and J lost 5, with 5 bases in between. Germline values: CDR1 SGHRS, CDR2 YFSETQ. CDR3 residues: CASSLAGTGELFF. The DNA for the CDR3 is TGCGCCAGCAGCTTGGCGGGTACCGGGGAGCTGTTTTTT.

This chain links TRBV11-1 with TRBJ2-3; tentatively, D is TRBD1 (6 bases). Germline V gene data show CDR1 as SGHAT and CDR2 as FQDESV (reference sequence). This CDR3 has 13 residues. Trimming pared 5 bases from V and 2 bases from J, leaving 8 bases between. The CDR3 DNA sequence: TGTGCCAGCAGCCACAGGGCCACAGATACGCAGTATTTT. Protein sequence: CASSHRATDTQYF.

CDR3 sequence: CAWRFDYGYTF. Written as DNA, the CDR3 is TGTGCCTGGAGGTTCGATTATGGCTACACCTTC. This chain joins TRBV30 and TRBJ1-2; D remains unclear. CDR3 length: 11 amino acids. The V end lost 3 bases, the J end lost 5 bases, and 7 bases lay between the germline ends. Germline V gene lookup returns CDR1 GTSNPN and CDR2 SVGIG (reference sequence).

The gene calls are TRBV6-1 and TRBJ2-7; D unresolved. The CDR3 has 15 residues. V lost 2 bases and J lost 0, with 11 bases in between. Looked up from germline, CDR1 is MNHNS and CDR2 is SASEGT. DNA for the CDR3: TGTGCCAGCAGTGAACAGGCCTATTACTCCTACGAGCAGTACTTC. Translating it yields CASSEQAYYSYEQYF.

Only a few counts were recorded for this clone. The chain carries TRBV5-5 and TRBJ2-3, with D tentatively TRBD1 or TRBD2 (5 bases each). Germline V gene sequence: CDR1 SGHKS, CDR2 YYEKEE (reference sequence). Trimming took off 1 base at V and 3 bases at J, with 15 bases between the two ends. The CDR3 runs to 16 residues. The CDR3 loop reads CASSLTTATRTDTQYF. The CDR3, as DNA: TGTGCCAGCAGCTTGACGACAGCAACTAGGACAGATACGCAGTATTTT.

The chain employs TRBV28 and TRBJ1-4; D remains unclear. The V end lost 5 bases, the J end lost 8 bases, and 9 bases lay between the germline ends. The germline V gene encodes CDR1 MDHEN and CDR2 SYDVKM. CDR3 size: 12 residues. This chain's CDR3 is CASSLTEEKLFF. In DNA, the CDR3 is TGTGCCAGCAGTCTTACGGAAGAAAAACTGTTTTTT.